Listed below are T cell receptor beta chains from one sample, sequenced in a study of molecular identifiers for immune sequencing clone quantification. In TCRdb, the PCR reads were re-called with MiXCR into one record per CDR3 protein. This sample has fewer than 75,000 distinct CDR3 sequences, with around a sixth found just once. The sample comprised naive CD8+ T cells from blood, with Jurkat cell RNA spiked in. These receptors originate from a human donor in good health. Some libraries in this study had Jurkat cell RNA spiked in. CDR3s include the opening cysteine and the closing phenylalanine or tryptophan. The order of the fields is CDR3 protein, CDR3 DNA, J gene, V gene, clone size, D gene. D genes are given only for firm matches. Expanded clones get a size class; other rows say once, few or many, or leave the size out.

CASTAPLESGRVAGYTF,TGTGCCAGCACGGCCCCCCTTGAAAGCGGCCGGGTTGCTGGCTACACCTTC,TRBJ1-2,TRBV5-6,NA,NA
CASPGGRKGGELFF,TGCGCCAGCCCGGGCGGGAGAAAGGGCGGGGAGCTGTTTTTT,TRBJ2-2,TRBV23-1,many,TRBD2
CASSLVGSGRGEQYF,TGTGCCAGCAGTTTAGTAGGTAGCGGGAGGGGCGAGCAGTACTTC,TRBJ2-7,TRBV27,few,TRBD2
CASSLETAHIQYF,TGTGCCAGCAGTTTGGAGACAGCCCATATTCAGTACTTC,TRBJ2-4,TRBV27,many,NA
CASSQVAGGMDTQYF,TGTGCCAGCAGCCAAGTAGCGGGAGGGATGGATACGCAGTATTTT,TRBJ2-3,TRBV4-2,many,TRBD2
CASSQGQTNTEAFF,TGCGCCAGCAGCCAAGGGCAGACTAACACTGAAGCTTTCTTT,TRBJ1-1,TRBV4-1,many,NA
CASSEGVNYSNQPQHF,TGTGCCAGCAGTGAAGGGGTAAACTATAGCAATCAGCCCCAGCATTTT,TRBJ1-5,TRBV2,many,NA
CASSPPGAGDSYEQYF,TGTGCCAGCTCACCACCAGGGGCGGGAGACTCCTACGAGCAGTACTTC,TRBJ2-7,TRBV18,NA,TRBD2
CASSPPFSASYERYF,TGTGCCAGCAGCCCACCTTTTTCCGCCTCCTACGAGCGGTACTTC,TRBJ2-7,TRBV11-3,many,NA
CASRSGSKDYEQYF,TGTGCCAGCAGGTCCGGCAGCAAGGACTACGAGCAGTACTTC,TRBJ2-7,TRBV6-1,many,NA
CAISESAGTGAFSNYGYTF,TGTGCCATCAGTGAGTCGGCGGGGACAGGGGCATTTAGTAACTATGGCTACACCTTC,TRBJ1-2,TRBV10-3,many,TRBD1
CASSLHPSTGTNTEAFF,TGTGCCAGCAGCTTACATCCCTCGACAGGGACAAACACTGAAGCTTTCTTT,TRBJ1-1,TRBV7-9,once,TRBD1
CASSFVYGETQYF,TGTGCCAGCAGCTTCGTTTACGGAGAGACCCAGTACTTC,TRBJ2-5,TRBV11-2,many,NA
CSARDKAGGPFDTQYF,TGCAGTGCTAGAGATAAGGCGGGAGGGCCGTTTGATACGCAGTATTTT,TRBJ2-3,TRBV20-1,many,TRBD2
CATSDTPGTVGGTEAFF,TGTGCCACCAGTGATACCCCCGGGACAGTGGGGGGCACTGAAGCTTTCTTT,TRBJ1-1,TRBV24-1,many,TRBD1
CARLSGTTGETQYF,TGTGCCAGACTTAGCGGGACGACTGGGGAGACCCAGTACTTC,TRBJ2-5,TRBV27,many,TRBD2
CASSPSGETGLNTEAFF,TGTGCCAGCAGCCCATCCGGCGAAACAGGGCTTAACACTGAAGCTTTCTTT,TRBJ1-1,TRBV7-6,many,NA
CASNQLGPPISRSEAFF,TGTGCCAGCAATCAACTGGGACCCCCGATTTCTAGGTCTGAAGCTTTCTTT,TRBJ1-1,TRBV3-1,few,NA
CASSQEDRFNSPLHF,TGTGCCAGCAGCCAAGAGGACAGGTTTAATTCACCCCTCCACTTT,TRBJ1-6,TRBV3-1,many,TRBD1
CASARGDRGQETQYF,TGCGCCAGCGCGAGAGGAGACAGGGGTCAAGAGACCCAGTACTTC,TRBJ2-5,TRBV5-1,many,TRBD1
CASSLSSSGIETQYF,TGTGCCAGCAGCTTATCATCTAGCGGGATAGAGACCCAGTACTTC,TRBJ2-5,TRBV11-2,many,TRBD2
CASSSAPWGEAFF,TGTGCCAGCAGCTCGGCGCCCTGGGGTGAAGCTTTCTTT,TRBJ1-1,TRBV11-2,NA,NA
CASSWTSGRFYEQYF,TGTGCCAGCAGCTGGACTAGCGGGAGGTTCTACGAGCAGTACTTC,TRBJ2-7,TRBV7-9,many,TRBD2
CASSRFYSGEEGFF,TGTGCCAGCAGTCGCTTCTATAGCGGGGAGGAGGGGTTCTTC,TRBJ2-1,TRBV27,many,TRBD2
CASSLRGFSYEQYF,TGTGCCAGCAGTTTACGGGGATTCTCCTACGAGCAGTACTTC,TRBJ2-7,TRBV28,many,NA
CASSPGPAEAFF,TGTGCCAGCAGCCCAGGTCCGGCTGAAGCTTTCTTT,TRBJ1-1,TRBV28,many,NA
CASTGRKNTGELFF,TGTGCCAGCACTGGACGGAAGAACACCGGGGAGCTGTTTTTT,TRBJ2-2,TRBV6-2/TRBV6-3,NA,NA
CASSLVSGRASYEQYF,TGTGCCAGCAGCTTAGTCTCCGGGAGGGCCTCCTACGAGCAGTACTTC,TRBJ2-7,TRBV11-1,many,TRBD2
CASSMTASYEQYF,TGTGCCAGTAGTATGACAGCCTCCTACGAGCAGTACTTC,TRBJ2-7,TRBV19,many,NA
CASSERGQGGITEAFF,TGCGCCAGCAGCGAGAGGGGCCAGGGGGGGATCACTGAAGCTTTCTTT,TRBJ1-1,TRBV5-1,NA,TRBD1
CASSPQAGEHTDTQYF,TGTGCCAGCAGCCCCCAGGCGGGAGAGCACACAGATACGCAGTATTTT,TRBJ2-3,TRBV7-6,many,TRBD2
CAWSGTSGLNTGELFF,TGTGCCTGGAGTGGGACTAGCGGATTGAACACCGGGGAGCTGTTTTTT,TRBJ2-2,TRBV30,many,TRBD2
CASSLYARQGQETQYF,TGTGCCAGCAGTTTATATGCCAGACAGGGACAAGAGACCCAGTACTTC,TRBJ2-5,TRBV28,many,TRBD1
CASSYQGNQPQHF,TGTGCCAGCAGTTATCAAGGCAATCAGCCCCAGCATTTT,TRBJ1-5,TRBV27,many,NA
CASSLLLGSSYEQYF,TGTGCCAGTAGTCTCCTTTTGGGCAGCTCCTACGAGCAGTACTTC,TRBJ2-7,TRBV19,many,NA
CASADRAAIQNEKLFF,TGCGCCAGCGCAGACAGGGCGGCCATCCAGAATGAAAAACTGTTTTTT,TRBJ1-4,TRBV23-1,many,TRBD1
CASPPRRPPRGIAKNIQYF,TGCGCCAGCCCACCGAGAAGGCCCCCCCGAGGGATAGCCAAAAACATTCAGTACTTC,TRBJ2-4,TRBV5-1,many,NA
CASSLDSYNTGELFF,TGTGCCAGCAGTTTGGATAGCTATAACACCGGGGAGCTGTTTTTT,TRBJ2-2,TRBV12-3/TRBV12-4,NA,NA
CASSSSTF,TGTGCCAGCAGCTCCTCCACCTTC,TRBJ1-2,TRBV7-9,many,NA
CASGRTMNTEAFF,TGTGCCAGTGGACGGACTATGAACACTGAAGCTTTCTTT,TRBJ1-1,TRBV7-9,many,NA
CASSLNRAEAFF,TGCGCCAGCAGCCTGAACCGGGCCGAAGCTTTCTTT,TRBJ1-1,TRBV5-1,many,NA
CASSQGTRDWGWEQYF,TGTGCCAGCAGCCAAGGAACGAGGGACTGGGGCTGGGAGCAGTACTTC,TRBJ2-7,TRBV3-1,medium-sized,NA
CSAEAGGSTGELFF,TGCAGTGCGGAGGCAGGGGGGAGCACCGGGGAGCTGTTTTTT,TRBJ2-2,TRBV20-1,NA,NA
CAIRRLTGELFF,TGTGCCATCAGGCGATTGACCGGGGAGCTGTTTTTT,TRBJ2-2,TRBV5-4,NA,NA
CASSKSPDTGIPSYEQYF,TGTGCCAGCAGCAAATCCCCCGACACAGGGATTCCCTCCTACGAGCAGTACTTC,TRBJ2-7,TRBV21-1,few,NA
CASSLTLAGAQFF,TGTGCCAGCAGCCTTACACTAGCGGGAGCTCAGTTCTTC,TRBJ2-1,TRBV7-3,few,TRBD2
CASSQQGPPPYNEQFF,TGTGCCAGCAGCCAACAGGGCCCGCCGCCTTACAATGAGCAGTTCTTC,TRBJ2-1,TRBV4-2,many,NA
CASSGGAIRTSVDTGELFF,TGTGCCAGCAGCGGGGGGGCGATCCGGACTAGCGTTGACACCGGGGAGCTGTTTTTT,TRBJ2-2,TRBV9,many,TRBD2
CASSSQAGTEAFF,TGTGCCAGCAGCTCGCAAGCCGGGACAGAAGCTTTCTTT,TRBJ1-1,TRBV3-1,many,NA
CSGRDGGNYNEQFF,TGCAGCGGCCGAGACGGGGGAAATTACAATGAGCAGTTCTTC,TRBJ2-1,TRBV29-1,few,NA
CASSLGPTALYGYTF,TGTGCCAGCAGCTTAGGTCCGACAGCCCTCTATGGCTACACCTTC,TRBJ1-2,TRBV11-2,few,NA